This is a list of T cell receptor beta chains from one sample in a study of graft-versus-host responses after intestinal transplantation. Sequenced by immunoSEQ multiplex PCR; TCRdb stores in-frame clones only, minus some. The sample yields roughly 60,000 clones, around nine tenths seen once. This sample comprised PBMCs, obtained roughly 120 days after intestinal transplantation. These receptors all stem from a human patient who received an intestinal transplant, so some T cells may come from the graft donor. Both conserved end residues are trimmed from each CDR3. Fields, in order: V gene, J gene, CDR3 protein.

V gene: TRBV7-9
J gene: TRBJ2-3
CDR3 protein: ASSPNRVGTDTQY

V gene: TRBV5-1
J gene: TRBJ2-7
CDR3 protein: ASSPGSYYEQY

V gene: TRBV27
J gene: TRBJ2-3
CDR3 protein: ASSKGTDTQY

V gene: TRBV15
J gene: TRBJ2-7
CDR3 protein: ATRLSSGGPSEQY

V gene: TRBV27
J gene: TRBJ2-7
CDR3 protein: ASSLGGSYEQY

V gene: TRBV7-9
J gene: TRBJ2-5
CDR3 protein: ASSLYAGRQETQY

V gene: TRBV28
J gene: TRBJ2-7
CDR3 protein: ASSTTATGAYEQY

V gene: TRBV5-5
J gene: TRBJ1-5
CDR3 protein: ASSLGSTGNQPQH

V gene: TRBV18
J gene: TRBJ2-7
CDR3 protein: ASSATEYEQY

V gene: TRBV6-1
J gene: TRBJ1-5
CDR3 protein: ASSEVSEQPQH

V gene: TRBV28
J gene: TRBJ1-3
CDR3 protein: ASSLTQNGGNSGNTIY

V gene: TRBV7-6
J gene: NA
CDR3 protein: ASSSLGGGPTSYEQY

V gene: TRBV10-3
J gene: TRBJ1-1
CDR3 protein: AISPSTGGVDTEAF

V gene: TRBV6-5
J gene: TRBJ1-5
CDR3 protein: ASSYRGGQPQH

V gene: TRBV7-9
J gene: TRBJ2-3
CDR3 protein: ASRTPGGLTGDTDTQY

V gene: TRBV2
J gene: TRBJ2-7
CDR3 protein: ASGDEQY

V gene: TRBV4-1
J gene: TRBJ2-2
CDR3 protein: ASSRGHFTGELF

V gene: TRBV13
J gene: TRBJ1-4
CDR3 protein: ASSNRRAPNEKLF

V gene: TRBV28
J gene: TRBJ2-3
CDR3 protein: ASSLGLGQTHEFPTDTQY

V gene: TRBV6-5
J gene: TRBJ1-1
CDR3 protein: ASSYIVNTEAF

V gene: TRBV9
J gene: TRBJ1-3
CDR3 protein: ASSVSNTIY

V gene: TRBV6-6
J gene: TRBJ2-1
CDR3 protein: ASSPEGLAGYNEQF

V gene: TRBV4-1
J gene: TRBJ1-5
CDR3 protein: ASSQGEFGNQPQH

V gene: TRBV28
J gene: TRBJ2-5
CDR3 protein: ASSLIGRKTQY

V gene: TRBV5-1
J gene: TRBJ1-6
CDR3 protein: ASSNRGLMAFSPLH

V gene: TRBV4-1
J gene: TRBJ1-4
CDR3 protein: ASSQDGRFNEKLF

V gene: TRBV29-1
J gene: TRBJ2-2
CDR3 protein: SVGLSANTGELF

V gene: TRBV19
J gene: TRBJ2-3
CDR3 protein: ASSILGRTDTQY

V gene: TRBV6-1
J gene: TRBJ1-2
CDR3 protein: ASSETTNYGYT

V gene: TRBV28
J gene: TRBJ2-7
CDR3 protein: ASSWAYEQY

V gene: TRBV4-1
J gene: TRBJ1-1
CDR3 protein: ASSQVAYTGAF

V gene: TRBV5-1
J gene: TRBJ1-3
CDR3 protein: ASSLVGDTIY

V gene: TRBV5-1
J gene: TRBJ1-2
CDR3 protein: ASALWGADGYT

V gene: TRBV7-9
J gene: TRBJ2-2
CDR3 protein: ASSLTKRELLGELF

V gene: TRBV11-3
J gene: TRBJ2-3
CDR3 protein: ASSLGGDTDTQY

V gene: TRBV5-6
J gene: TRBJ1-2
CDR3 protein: ASSLPGQAFYGYT

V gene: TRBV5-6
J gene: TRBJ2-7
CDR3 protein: ASSNRASYEQY

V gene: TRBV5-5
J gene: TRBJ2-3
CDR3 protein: ASGFVDTQY

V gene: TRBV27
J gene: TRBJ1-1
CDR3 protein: ASRLHGAGTEAF

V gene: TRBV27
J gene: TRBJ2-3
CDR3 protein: ASRQGHTDTQY

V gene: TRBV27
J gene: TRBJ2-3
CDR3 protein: ASSSMEGTQY

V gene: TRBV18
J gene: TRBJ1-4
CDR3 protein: ASSRPSEKLF

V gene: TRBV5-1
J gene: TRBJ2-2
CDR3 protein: ASSREPYVGELF

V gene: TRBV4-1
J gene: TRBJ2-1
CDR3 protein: ASSQELAGVLNEQF

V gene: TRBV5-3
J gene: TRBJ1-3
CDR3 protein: ARSLTGDAGNTIY